This TCR beta chain was identified in a study of CD8+CD57+ T cells in acquired aplastic anemia. All patients picked for sequencing had shown, by flow cytometry, an expansion of CD8+CD57+ cells. Patients had received no therapy at the time of blood sampling. This CDR3 comprises 16 residues. Germline CDR1 SSHAT, CDR2 FNYEAQ (reference sequence). This clonotype was observed many times. A read error may produce the germline difference seen at one junction end. Genomic DNA templated the TCR beta VDJ and CDR3 profiling. TCRdb redid the calling of the reads with MiXCR, one entry per CDR3 protein. The sample gives about 190,000 distinct CDR3 sequences, 48% of which show up once; approximately 9.4% is in the top ten.

The V call is TRBV7-7, the J call TRBJ1-3; unclear D gene. The sample was sorted CD4+, CD8+, or CD8+CD57+ T cells (not recorded which) from PBMCs. The receptor comes from a human donor with aplastic anemia. DNA of the CDR3: TGTGCTAGCAAGGGTCCCGATGATCTCATTGGAAACACCATATATTTT. It encodes CASKGPDDLIGNTIYF.